This is a list of T cell receptor beta chains from one sample in a study of T cell changes during pregnancy in multiple sclerosis. Method: immunoSEQ multiplex PCR; TCRdb's copy keeps in-frame clones and lacks some. The sample records tens of thousands of clones, around nine tenths being singletons. Sequenced material: CD4+ T cells from peripheral blood mononuclear cells, taken in the third trimester of pregnancy. These receptors were obtained from a female donor in good health, enrolled as a control in a pregnancy study. Both conserved end residues are part of each CDR3. A D gene is named only where the DNA matches it firmly. Size values are once, few and many counts, or a class for expanded clones, and some rows have none.

V: TRBV27; size: NA; D: NA; J: TRBJ1-1; DNA: TGTGCCAGCACCCCGGAGGGGGGGATAAACACTGAAGCTTTCTTT; CDR3: CASTPEGGINTEAFF
V: TRBV5-6; size: NA; D: TRBD1; J: TRBJ2-1; DNA: TGTGCCAGCAGCCCAGAGACAGGGCAGGCCTACAATGAGCAGTTCTTC; CDR3: CASSPETGQAYNEQFF
V: TRBV6-1; size: NA; D: TRBD1; J: TRBJ2-7; DNA: TGTGCCAGCAGTGAAGGACAGGGTGGGTTCTACGAGCAGTACTTC; CDR3: CASSEGQGGFYEQYF
V: TRBV29-1; size: NA; D: TRBD1; J: TRBJ1-2; DNA: TGCAGCACCGACAGGGGTGGCTACACCTTC; CDR3: CSTDRGGYTF
V: TRBV9; size: NA; D: TRBD1; J: TRBJ1-1; DNA: TGTGCCAGCAGCACCTCACAGGGGGCCCACACTGAAGCTTTCTTT; CDR3: CASSTSQGAHTEAFF
V: TRBV5-6; size: NA; D: NA; J: TRBJ1-5; DNA: TGTGCCAGCAGCCGGACAGAGGGACAGCCCCAGCATTTT; CDR3: CASSRTEGQPQHF
V: TRBV28; size: NA; D: TRBD1; J: TRBJ2-7; DNA: TGTGCCAGCAGTCCGAGCCTGGGACAGGATGCACCCTACGAGCAGTACTTC; CDR3: CASSPSLGQDAPYEQYF
V: TRBV7-2; size: NA; D: TRBD1; J: TRBJ1-6; DNA: TGTGCCAGCAGCCTATGGGACAGTACTAATTCACCCCTCCACTTT; CDR3: CASSLWDSTNSPLHF
V: TRBV7-9; size: NA; D: NA; J: TRBJ1-4; DNA: TGTGCCAGCAGCTTAGGGCGGTGGGGGGCAACTAATGAAAAACTGTTTTTT; CDR3: CASSLGRWGATNEKLFF
V: TRBV19; size: NA; D: TRBD1; J: TRBJ1-2; DNA: TGTGCCAGTACCCCCGGGACAGGGGACGGCTACACCTTC; CDR3: CASTPGTGDGYTF
V: TRBV7-9; size: NA; D: NA; J: TRBJ1-4; DNA: TGTGCCAGCAGCTCGATCTGGGCAGATGAAAAACTGTTTTTT; CDR3: CASSSIWADEKLFF
V: TRBV9; size: NA; D: NA; J: TRBJ1-6; DNA: TGTGCCAGTGGGATCGAGGGATATTCACCCCTCCACTTT; CDR3: CASGIEGYSPLHF
V: TRBV18; size: NA; D: NA; J: TRBJ1-3; DNA: TGTGCCAGCTCACCCGGGTTTATAGGAAACACCATATATTTT; CDR3: CASSPGFIGNTIYF
V: TRBV6-6; size: NA; D: NA; J: TRBJ1-3; DNA: TGTGCCAGTGCGTCAGGGGGAAACACCATATATTTT; CDR3: CASASGGNTIYF
V: TRBV5-1; size: NA; D: TRBD1; J: TRBJ2-5; DNA: TGCGCCAGCAGCTACGGGACAGGGTCCCCCGGGGAGACCCAGTACTTC; CDR3: CASSYGTGSPGETQYF
V: TRBV5-1; size: NA; D: NA; J: TRBJ2-1; DNA: TGCGCCAGCAGCTTTACAGATTCCTACAATGAGCAGTTCTTC; CDR3: CASSFTDSYNEQFF
V: TRBV7-2; size: NA; D: TRBD1; J: TRBJ1-5; DNA: TGTGCCAGCAGCTTGGGACAGGGGTCGGGCAATCAGCCCCAGCATTTT; CDR3: CASSLGQGSGNQPQHF
V: TRBV5-1; size: NA; D: NA; J: TRBJ2-5; DNA: TGCGCCAGCAGCGAACCGGGAACCCAAGAGACCCAGTACTTC; CDR3: CASSEPGTQETQYF
V: TRBV27; size: few; D: NA; J: TRBJ1-1; DNA: TGTGCCAGCAGTCCAGGGCCAGGGGTAGGGAACACTGAAGCTTTCTTT; CDR3: CASSPGPGVGNTEAFF
V: TRBV27; size: NA; D: NA; J: TRBJ1-6; DNA: TGTGCCAGCACCCCAGGATATAATTCACCCCTCCACTTT; CDR3: CASTPGYNSPLHF
V: TRBV7-2; size: NA; D: NA; J: TRBJ1-2; DNA: TGTGCCAGCAGCTTTGACGGACTAAACTATGGCTACACCTTC; CDR3: CASSFDGLNYGYTF
V: TRBV19; size: NA; D: NA; J: TRBJ2-3; DNA: TGTGCCAGTACCCAAATACAGTCAGATACGCAGTATTTT; CDR3: CASTQIQSDTQYF
V: TRBV6-1; size: NA; D: TRBD1; J: TRBJ1-1; DNA: TGTGCCAGCAGTGAAGGGGCCAGGGGGCTGAGTGAAGCTTTCTTT; CDR3: CASSEGARGLSEAFF
V: TRBV15; size: NA; D: TRBD2; J: TRBJ2-2; DNA: TGTGCCACCAGCAGAGCGGGGGGATCGACCGGGGAGCTGTTTTTT; CDR3: CATSRAGGSTGELFF
V: TRBV9; size: once; D: TRBD1; J: TRBJ2-1; DNA: TGTGCCAGCAGCGTGGGACAGGCTCTTTCCAATGAGCAGTTCTTC; CDR3: CASSVGQALSNEQFF
V: TRBV5-4; size: NA; D: NA; J: TRBJ2-2; DNA: TGTGCCAGCAGCCTAGGAGGGACCACAAACACCGGGGAGCTGTTTTTT; CDR3: CASSLGGTTNTGELFF
V: TRBV18; size: NA; D: NA; J: TRBJ2-1; DNA: TGTGCCAGCTCACCACAGGGGTTCAATGAGCAGTTCTTC; CDR3: CASSPQGFNEQFF
V: TRBV7-2; size: NA; D: TRBD2; J: TRBJ2-7; DNA: TGTGCCAGCAGCTTAGTAGCGGGGGGCGACAGCTCCTACGAGCAGTACTTC; CDR3: CASSLVAGGDSSYEQYF
V: TRBV7-2; size: NA; D: NA; J: TRBJ2-7; DNA: TGTGCCAGCAGCTTAGGCGGGGGGGGACAGGGGTACGAGCAGTACTTC; CDR3: CASSLGGGGQGYEQYF
V: TRBV7-2; size: NA; D: TRBD1; J: TRBJ1-1; DNA: TGTGCCAGCAAGACCGGACAGGGGACAGCTGAAGCTTTCTTT; CDR3: CASKTGQGTAEAFF
V: TRBV29-1; size: NA; D: NA; J: TRBJ2-3; DNA: TGCAGCGTTGGGCGGGACACAGATACGCAGTATTTT; CDR3: CSVGRDTDTQYF
V: TRBV7-8; size: NA; D: TRBD1; J: TRBJ1-1; DNA: TGTGCCAGCAGCGCTAGGGACAGGGGGCTCGTGGCTGAAGCTTTCTTT; CDR3: CASSARDRGLVAEAFF
V: TRBV5-1; size: NA; D: NA; J: TRBJ1-2; DNA: TGCGCCAGCAGCTTGGGACTCTCGCCTGCTATTGGCTACACCTTC; CDR3: CASSLGLSPAIGYTF